This is a list of T cell receptor beta chains from one sample in a study of T cell changes during pregnancy in multiple sclerosis. Clones were read by immunoSEQ multiplex PCR, and TCRdb kept only the in-frame ones, dropping some. The sample comprises over 100,000 clones, 90% to 95% of which are singletons, and about 1.5% rests with the top ten. The specimen comprised peripheral blood, sampled in the third trimester of pregnancy. The receptors derive from a female donor with multiple sclerosis, enrolled in a pregnancy study. CDR3s include the opening cysteine and the closing phenylalanine or tryptophan. The D gene is left open where the match is weak.

V,J,D,CDR3,DNA
TRBV29-1,TRBJ2-1,TRBD2,CSVDASSGRGEQFF,TGCAGCGTTGATGCGTCTAGCGGGAGGGGTGAGCAGTTCTTC
TRBV6-5,TRBJ2-7,TRBD2,CASSSRTSGSYEQYF,TGTGCCAGCAGTTCCCGGACTAGCGGGAGTTACGAGCAGTACTTC
TRBV7-9,TRBJ2-2,TRBD2,CASSLIGLAGGGAGELFF,TGTGCCAGCAGCTTAATTGGACTAGCGGGAGGAGGGGCCGGGGAGCTGTTTTTT
TRBV10-3,TRBJ2-7,.,CAISESRRAWEQYF,TGTGCCATCAGTGAGTCGAGGAGGGCATGGGAGCAGTACTTC
TRBV6-1,TRBJ2-1,TRBD2,CASSEFVAGGPLNEQFF,TGTGCCAGCAGTGAATTCGTAGCGGGAGGGCCCCTCAATGAGCAGTTCTTC
TRBV5-6,TRBJ1-4,.,CASSLGWTAEKLFF,TGTGCCAGCAGCTTGGGGTGGACAGCCGAAAAACTGTTTTTT
TRBV10-3,TRBJ2-7,TRBD1,CAISAPPPGTDDEQYF,TGTGCCATCAGTGCACCGCCCCCCGGGACAGATGACGAGCAGTACTTC
TRBV10-3,TRBJ2-7,.,CAISDGGADEQYF,TGTGCCATCAGTGATGGGGGCGCGGACGAGCAGTACTTC
TRBV29-1,TRBJ2-1,.,CSVGRGSAGAANEQFF,TGCAGCGTTGGGAGAGGTAGCGCGGGGGCCGCCAATGAGCAGTTCTTC
TRBV5-1,TRBJ1-1,TRBD1,CASSSGQGMNTEAFF,TGCGCCAGCAGCTCTGGACAGGGCATGAACACTGAAGCTTTCTTT
TRBV19,TRBJ2-7,.,CASSISWQGSYEQYF,TGTGCCAGTAGTATAAGCTGGCAGGGGAGCTACGAGCAGTACTTC
TRBV11-2,TRBJ2-3,.,CASSSQPGTDTQYF,TGTGCCAGCAGCTCACAGCCGGGAACAGATACGCAGTATTTT
TRBV5-5,TRBJ2-7,TRBD1,CASSSDREYYEQYF,TGTGCCAGCAGCTCTGACAGGGAGTACTACGAGCAGTACTTC
TRBV11-3,TRBJ2-5,.,CASSLGGGLGETQYF,TGTGCCAGCAGCTTAGGGGGGGGGCTCGGAGAGACCCAGTACTTC
TRBV7-3,TRBJ2-1,.,CASSFYGFNEQFF,TGTGCCAGCAGCTTTTACGGTTTCAATGAGCAGTTCTTC
TRBV6-6,TRBJ1-5,.,CASSYWSSSNQPQHF,TGTGCCAGCAGTTACTGGAGTTCGAGCAATCAGCCCCAGCATTTT